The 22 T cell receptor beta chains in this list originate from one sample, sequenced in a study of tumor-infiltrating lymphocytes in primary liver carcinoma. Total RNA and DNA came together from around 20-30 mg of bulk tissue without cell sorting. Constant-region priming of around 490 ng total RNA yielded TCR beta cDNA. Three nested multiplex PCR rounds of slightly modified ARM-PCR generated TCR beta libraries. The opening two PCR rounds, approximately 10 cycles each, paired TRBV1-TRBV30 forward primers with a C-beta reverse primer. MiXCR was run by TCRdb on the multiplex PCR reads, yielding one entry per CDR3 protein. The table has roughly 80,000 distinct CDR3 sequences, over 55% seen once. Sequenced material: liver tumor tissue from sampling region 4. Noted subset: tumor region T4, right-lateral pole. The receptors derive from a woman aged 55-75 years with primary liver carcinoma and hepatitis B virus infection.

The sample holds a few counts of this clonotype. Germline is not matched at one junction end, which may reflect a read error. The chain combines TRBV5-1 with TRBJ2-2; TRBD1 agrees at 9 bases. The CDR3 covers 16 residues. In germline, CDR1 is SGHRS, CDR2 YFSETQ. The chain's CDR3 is CTSSAGTGIWTGELFF. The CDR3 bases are TGCACCAGCAGCGCCGGGACAGGGATATGGACCGGGGAGCTGTTTTTT.

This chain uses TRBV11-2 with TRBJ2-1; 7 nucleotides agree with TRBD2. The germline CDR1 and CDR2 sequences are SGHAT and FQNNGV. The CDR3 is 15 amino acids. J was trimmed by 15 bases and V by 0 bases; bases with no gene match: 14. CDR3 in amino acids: CASSLEGGSVSERFF. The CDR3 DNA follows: TGTGCCAGCAGCTTAGAGGGCGGGAGTGTGAGTGAACGGTTCTTC.

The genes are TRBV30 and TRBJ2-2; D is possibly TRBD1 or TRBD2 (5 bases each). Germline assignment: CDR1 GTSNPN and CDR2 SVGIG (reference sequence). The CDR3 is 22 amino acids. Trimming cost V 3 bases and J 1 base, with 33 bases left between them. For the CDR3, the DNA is TGTGCCTGGAGAGTAAAAGGGATACCGGGACGTCCCCCTAGGGGGAACACCGGGGAGCTGTTTTTT. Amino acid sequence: CAWRVKGIPGRPPRGNTGELFF.

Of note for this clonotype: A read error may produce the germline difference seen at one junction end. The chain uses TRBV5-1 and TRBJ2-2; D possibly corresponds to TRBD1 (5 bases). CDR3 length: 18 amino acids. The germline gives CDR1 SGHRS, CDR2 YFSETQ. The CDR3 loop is CASRLGTVAGHNTGELFF. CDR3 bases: TGCGCCAGCAGGTTGGGCACGGTGGCAGGGCATAACACCGGGGAGCTGTTTTTT.

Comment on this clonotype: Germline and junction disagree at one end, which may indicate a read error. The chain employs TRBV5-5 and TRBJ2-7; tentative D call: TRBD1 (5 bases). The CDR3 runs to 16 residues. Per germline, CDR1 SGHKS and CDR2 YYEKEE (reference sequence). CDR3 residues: CTSTLTGSVLSYEQYF. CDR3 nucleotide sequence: TGTACCAGCACCCTAACAGGTTCAGTGCTCTCCTACGAGCAGTACTTC.

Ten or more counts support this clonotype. CDR3 coding DNA: TGTGCCTGGAGTAGTTCCTACGAGCAGTACTTC. Residues: CAWSSSYEQYF. The chain joins TRBV30 to TRBJ2-7; D unclear. The CDR3 is 11 residues long. The V end lost 2 bases, the J end lost 1 base, and 3 bases lay between the germline ends. CDR1 and CDR2 from the germline V gene are GTSNPN and SVGIG (reference sequence).

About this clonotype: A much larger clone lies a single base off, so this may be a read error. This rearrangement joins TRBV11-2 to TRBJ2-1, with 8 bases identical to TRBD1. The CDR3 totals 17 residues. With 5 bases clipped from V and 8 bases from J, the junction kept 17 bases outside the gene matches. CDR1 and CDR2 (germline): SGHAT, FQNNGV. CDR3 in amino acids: CASSKKYLRTGLHEQFF. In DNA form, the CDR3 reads TGTGCCAGCAGCAAAAAGTATTTGAGGACAGGGCTTCATGAGCAGTTCTTC.

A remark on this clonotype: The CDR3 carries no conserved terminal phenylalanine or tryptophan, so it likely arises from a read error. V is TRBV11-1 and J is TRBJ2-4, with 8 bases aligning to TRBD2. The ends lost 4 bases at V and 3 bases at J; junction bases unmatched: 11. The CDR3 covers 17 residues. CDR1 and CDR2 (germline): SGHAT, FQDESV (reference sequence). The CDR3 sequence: CASSSRRTSCNKNIQYI. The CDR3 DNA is TGTGCCAGCAGCTCGAGAAGGACTAGCTGTAACAAAAACATTCAGTACATC.

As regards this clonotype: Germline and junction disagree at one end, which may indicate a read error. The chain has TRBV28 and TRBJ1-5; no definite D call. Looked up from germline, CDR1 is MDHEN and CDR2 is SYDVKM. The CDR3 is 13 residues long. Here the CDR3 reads CANISPGNQSQHF. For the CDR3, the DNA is TGTGCCAACATTTCTCCGGGCAATCAGTCCCAGCATTTT.

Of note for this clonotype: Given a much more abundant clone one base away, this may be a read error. The CDR3: CANSFGRPNTEAFF. CDR3 DNA sequence: TGTGCCAACAGCTTTGGACGGCCCAACACTGAAGCTTTCTTT. V gene TRBV13 combines with J gene TRBJ1-1; the D is unclear. Germline CDR1 reads PRHDT; CDR2 reads FYEKMQ (reference sequence). The CDR3 consists of 14 residues.

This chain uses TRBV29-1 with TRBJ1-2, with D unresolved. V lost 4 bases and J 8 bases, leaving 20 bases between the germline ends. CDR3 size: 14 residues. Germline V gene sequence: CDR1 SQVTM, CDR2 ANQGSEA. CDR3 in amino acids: CSVAQRTGTRGYTF. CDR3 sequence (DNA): TGCAGCGTTGCCCAGAGGACGGGCACTCGCGGCTACACCTTC.

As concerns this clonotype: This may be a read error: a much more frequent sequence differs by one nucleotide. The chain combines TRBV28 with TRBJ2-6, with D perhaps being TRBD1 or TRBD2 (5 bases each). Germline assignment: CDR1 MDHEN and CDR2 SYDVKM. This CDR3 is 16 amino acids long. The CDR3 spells CASSLNPGFGANVPTF. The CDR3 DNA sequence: TGTGCCAGCAGTTTAAATCCAGGGTTCGGGGCCAACGTCCCGACTTTC.

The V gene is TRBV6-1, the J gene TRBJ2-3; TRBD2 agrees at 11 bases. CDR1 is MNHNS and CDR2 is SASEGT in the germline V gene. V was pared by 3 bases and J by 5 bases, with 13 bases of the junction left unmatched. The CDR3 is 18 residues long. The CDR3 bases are TGTGCCAGCAGTGACACTACTACGGGACTAGCGGCGGTAGATACGCAGTATTTT. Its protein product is CASSDTTTGLAAVDTQYF.

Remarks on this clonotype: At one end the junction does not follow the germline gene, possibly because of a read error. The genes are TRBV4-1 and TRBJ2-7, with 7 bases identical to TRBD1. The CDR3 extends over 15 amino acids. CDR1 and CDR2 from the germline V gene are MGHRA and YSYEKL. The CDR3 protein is CTSNQDLRGQYEQYF. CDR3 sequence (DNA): TGCACCAGCAACCAAGATCTTAGGGGGCAATACGAGCAGTACTTC.

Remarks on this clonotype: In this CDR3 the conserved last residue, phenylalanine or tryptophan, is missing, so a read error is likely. As DNA, the CDR3 is TGTACTAGTGGTTTGGGAAGTGCAACTAATGAAAAACTGTTTTAT. Translating it yields CTSGLGSATNEKLFY. This chain uses TRBV12-5 with TRBJ1-4; D not resolved. Germline lookup yields CDR1 LGHNT and CDR2 FRNRAP. This CDR3 has 15 residues.

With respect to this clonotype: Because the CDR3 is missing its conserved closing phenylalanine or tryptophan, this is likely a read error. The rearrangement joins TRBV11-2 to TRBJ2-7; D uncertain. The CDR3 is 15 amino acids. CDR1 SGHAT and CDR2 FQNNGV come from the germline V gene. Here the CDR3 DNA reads TGTACCAACAGCTTAGACCCAGGCCATACGTCCGAGCAGTACCTC. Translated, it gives CTNSLDPGHTSEQYL.

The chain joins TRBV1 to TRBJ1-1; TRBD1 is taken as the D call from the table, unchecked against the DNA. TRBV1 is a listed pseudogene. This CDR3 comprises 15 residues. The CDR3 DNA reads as TGCACCAGCAGCCAATCCCTTCAGGGAACCAGTGAAGCTTTCTTT. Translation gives CTSSQSLQGTSEAFF.

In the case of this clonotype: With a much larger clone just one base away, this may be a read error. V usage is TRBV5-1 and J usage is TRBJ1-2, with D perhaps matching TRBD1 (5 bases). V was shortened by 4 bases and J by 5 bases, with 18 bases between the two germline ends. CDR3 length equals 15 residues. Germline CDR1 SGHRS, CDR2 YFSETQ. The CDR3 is CASSLRSGHGYGYTF. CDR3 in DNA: TGCGCCAGCAGCCTACGGTCAGGGCACGGATATGGCTACACCTTC.

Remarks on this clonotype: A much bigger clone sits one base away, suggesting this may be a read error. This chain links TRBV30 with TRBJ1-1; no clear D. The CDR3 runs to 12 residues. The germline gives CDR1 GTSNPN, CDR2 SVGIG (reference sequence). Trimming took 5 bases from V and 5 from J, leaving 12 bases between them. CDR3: CAWLKRETEAFF. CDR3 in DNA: TGTGCCTGGCTTAAGAGGGAGACTGAAGCTTTCTTT. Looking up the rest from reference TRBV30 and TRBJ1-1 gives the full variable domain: SQTIHQWPATLVQPVGSPLSLECTVEGTSNPNLYWYRQAAGRGLQLLFYSVGIGQISSEVPQNLSASRPQDRQFILSSKKLLLSDSGFYLCAWLKRETEAFFGQGTRLTVV.

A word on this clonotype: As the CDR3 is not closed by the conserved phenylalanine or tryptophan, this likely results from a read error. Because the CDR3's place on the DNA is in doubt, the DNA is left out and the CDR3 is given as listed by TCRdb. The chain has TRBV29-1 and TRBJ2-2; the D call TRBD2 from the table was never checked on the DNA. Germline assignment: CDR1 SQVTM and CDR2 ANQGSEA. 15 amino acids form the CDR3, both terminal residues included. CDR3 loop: CSGRAGTRDTGELFV.

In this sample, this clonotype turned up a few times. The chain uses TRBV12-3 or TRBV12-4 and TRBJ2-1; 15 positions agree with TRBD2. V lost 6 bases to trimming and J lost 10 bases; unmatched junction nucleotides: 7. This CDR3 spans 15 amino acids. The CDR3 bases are TGTGCCAGCAGGGGGACTAGCGGGAGGTTCCTCGAGCAGTTCTTC. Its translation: CASRGTSGRFLEQFF.

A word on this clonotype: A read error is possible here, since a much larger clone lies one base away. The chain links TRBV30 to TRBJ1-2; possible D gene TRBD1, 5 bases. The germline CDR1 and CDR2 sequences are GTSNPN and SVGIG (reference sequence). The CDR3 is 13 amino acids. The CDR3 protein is CAWSREGYYGYIF. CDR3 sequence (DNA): TGTGCCTGGAGTAGGGAGGGGTACTATGGCTACATCTTC.